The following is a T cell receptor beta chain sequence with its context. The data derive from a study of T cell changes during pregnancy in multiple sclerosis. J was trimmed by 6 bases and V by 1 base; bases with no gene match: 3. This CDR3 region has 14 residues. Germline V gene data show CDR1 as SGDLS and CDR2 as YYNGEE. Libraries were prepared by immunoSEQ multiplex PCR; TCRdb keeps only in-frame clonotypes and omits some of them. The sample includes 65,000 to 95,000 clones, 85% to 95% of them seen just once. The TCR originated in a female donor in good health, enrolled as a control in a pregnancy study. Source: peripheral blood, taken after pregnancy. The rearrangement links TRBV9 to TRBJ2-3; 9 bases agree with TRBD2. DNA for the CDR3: TGTGCCAGCAGCGTATCGCTAGCGGGGGATACGCAGTATTTT. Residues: CASSVSLAGDTQYF.